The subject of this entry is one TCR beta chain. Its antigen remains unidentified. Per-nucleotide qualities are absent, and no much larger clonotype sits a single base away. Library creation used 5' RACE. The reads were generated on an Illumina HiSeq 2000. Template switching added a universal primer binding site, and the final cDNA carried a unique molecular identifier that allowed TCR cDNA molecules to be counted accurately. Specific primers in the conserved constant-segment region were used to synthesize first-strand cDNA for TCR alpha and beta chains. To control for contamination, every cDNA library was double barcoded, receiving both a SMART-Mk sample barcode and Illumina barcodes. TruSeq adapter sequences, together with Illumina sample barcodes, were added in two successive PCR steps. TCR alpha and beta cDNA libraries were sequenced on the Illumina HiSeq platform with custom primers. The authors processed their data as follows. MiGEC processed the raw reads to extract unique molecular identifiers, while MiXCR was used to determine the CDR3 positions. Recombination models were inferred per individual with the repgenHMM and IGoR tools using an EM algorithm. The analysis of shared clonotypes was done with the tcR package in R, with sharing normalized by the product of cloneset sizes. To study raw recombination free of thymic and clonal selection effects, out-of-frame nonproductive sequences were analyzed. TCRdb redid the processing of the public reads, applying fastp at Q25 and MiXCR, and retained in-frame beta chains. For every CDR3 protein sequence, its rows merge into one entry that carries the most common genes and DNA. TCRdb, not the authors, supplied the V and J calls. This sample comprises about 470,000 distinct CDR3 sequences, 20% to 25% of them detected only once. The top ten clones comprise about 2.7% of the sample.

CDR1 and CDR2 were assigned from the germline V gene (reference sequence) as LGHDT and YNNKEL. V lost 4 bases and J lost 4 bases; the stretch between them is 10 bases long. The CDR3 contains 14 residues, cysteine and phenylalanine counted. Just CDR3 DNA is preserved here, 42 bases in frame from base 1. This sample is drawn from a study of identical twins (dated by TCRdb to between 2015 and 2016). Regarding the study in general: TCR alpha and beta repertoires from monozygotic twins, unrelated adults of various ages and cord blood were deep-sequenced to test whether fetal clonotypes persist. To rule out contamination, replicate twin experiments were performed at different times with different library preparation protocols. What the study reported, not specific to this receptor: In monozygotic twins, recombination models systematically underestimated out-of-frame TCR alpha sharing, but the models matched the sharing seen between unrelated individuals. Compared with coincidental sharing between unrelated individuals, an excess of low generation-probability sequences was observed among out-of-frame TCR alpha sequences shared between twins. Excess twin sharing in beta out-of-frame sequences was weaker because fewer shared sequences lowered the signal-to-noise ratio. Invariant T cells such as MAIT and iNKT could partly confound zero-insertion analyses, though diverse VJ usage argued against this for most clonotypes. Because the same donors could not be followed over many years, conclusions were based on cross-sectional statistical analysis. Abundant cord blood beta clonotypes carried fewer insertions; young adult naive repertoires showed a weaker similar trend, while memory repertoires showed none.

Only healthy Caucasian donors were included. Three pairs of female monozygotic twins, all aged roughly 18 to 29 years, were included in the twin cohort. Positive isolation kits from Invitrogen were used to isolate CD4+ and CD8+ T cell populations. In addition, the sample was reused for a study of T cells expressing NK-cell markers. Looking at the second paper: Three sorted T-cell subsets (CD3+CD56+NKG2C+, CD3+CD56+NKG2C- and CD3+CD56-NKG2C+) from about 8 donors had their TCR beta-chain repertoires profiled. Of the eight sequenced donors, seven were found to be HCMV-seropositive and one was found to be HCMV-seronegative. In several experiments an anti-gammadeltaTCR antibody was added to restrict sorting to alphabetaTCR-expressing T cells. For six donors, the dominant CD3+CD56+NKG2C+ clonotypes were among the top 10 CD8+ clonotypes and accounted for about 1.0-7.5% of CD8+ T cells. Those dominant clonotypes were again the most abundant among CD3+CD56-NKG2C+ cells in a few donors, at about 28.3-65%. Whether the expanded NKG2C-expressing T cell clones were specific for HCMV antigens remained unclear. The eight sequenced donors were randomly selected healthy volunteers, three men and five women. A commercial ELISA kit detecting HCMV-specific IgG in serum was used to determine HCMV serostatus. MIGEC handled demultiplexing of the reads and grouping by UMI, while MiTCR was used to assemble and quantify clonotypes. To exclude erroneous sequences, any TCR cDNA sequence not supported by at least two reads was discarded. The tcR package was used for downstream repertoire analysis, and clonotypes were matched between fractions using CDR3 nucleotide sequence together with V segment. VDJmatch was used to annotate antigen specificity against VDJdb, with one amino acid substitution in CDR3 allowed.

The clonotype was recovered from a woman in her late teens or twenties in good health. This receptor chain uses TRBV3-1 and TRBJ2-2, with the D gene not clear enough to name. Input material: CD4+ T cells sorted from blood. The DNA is TGTGCCAGCAGCCCTCGTCCGGGCACCGGGGAGCTGTTTTTT. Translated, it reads CASSPRPGTGELFF.